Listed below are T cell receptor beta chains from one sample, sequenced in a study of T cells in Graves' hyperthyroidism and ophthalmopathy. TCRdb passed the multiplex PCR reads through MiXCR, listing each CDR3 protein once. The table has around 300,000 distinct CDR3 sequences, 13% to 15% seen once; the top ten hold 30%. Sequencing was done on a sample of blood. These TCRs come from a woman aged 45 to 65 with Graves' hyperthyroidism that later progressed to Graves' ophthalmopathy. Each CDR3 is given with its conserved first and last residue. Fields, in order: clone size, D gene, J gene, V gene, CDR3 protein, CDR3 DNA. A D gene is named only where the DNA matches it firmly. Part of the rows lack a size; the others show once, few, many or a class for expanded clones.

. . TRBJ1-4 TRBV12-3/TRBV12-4 CASRSGRGSEKLFF TGTGCCAGCCGATCAGGGAGGGGGAGCGAAAAACTGTTTTTT
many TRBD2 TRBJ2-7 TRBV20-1 CSARPRTSGSRHEQYF TGCAGTGCTAGGCCCCGGACTAGCGGGAGCCGCCACGAGCAGTACTTC
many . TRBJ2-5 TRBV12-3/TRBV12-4 CASSLTASYQYF TGTGCCAGCAGTTTAACGGCTAGTTACCAGTACTTC
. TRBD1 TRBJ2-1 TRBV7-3 CASSPPGQGKNEQFF TGTGCCAGCAGCCCCCCGGGACAGGGGAAGAATGAGCAGTTCTTC
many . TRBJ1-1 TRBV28 CASSRNGNTEAFF TGTGCCAGCAGTCGGAACGGGAACACTGAAGCTTTCTTT
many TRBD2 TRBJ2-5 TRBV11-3 CASSRRTSGSFETQYF TGTGCCAGCAGCCGGAGGACTAGCGGGAGCTTCGAGACCCAGTACTTC
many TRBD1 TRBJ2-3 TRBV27 CASSLYHGTGAVGTQYF TGTGCCAGCAGTTTATACCACGGGACAGGGGCTGTGGGTACGCAGTATTTT
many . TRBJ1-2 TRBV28 CASSRLIPRDYGYTF TGTGCCAGCAGTCGACTGATCCCTAGGGACTATGGCTACACCTTC
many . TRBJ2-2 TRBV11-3 CASSTRTIANTGELFF TGTGCCAGCAGCACCCGGACAATCGCGAACACCGGGGAGCTGTTTTTT
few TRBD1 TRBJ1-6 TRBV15 CATSNQGVTSPLHF TGTGCCACCAGCAATCAGGGGGTTACTTCACCCCTCCACTTT
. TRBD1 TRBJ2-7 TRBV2 CASMSGQGAYEQYF TGTGCCAGCATGTCGGGACAGGGGGCTTACGAGCAGTACTTC
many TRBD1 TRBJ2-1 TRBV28 CASTPGGGQGHNEQFF TGTGCCAGCACCCCCGGGGGCGGACAGGGGCACAATGAGCAGTTCTTC
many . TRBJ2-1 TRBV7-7 CASSARGVNNEQFF TGTGCTAGCAGCGCCAGGGGAGTAAACAATGAGCAGTTCTTC
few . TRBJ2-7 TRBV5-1 CASQQILGAEQYF TGCGCCAGCCAGCAGATATTGGGGGCCGAGCAGTACTTC
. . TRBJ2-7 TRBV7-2 CASNTGLGYEQYF TGTGCCAGCAACACAGGTCTCGGATACGAGCAGTACTTC
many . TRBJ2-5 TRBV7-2 CASSSWGVRETQYF TGTGCCAGCAGCTCCTGGGGGGTGCGGGAGACCCAGTACTTC
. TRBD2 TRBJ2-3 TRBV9 CAGPPREGTDTQYF TGTGCCGGACCCCCGCGGGAGGGCACAGATACGCAGTATTTT